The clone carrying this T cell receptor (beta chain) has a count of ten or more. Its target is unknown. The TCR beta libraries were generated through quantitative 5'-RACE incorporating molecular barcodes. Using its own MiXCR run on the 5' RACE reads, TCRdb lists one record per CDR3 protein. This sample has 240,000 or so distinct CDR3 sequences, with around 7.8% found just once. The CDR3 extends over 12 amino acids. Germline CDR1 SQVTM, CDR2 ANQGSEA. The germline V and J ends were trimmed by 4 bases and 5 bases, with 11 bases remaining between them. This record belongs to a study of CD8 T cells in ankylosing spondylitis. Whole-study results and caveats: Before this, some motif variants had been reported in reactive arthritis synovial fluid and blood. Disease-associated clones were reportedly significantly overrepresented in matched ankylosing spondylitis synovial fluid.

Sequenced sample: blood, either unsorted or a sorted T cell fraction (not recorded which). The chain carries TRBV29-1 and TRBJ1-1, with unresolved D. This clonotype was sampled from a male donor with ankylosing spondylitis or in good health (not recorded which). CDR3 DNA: TGCAGCGTTGGCGGAGCTCAGACTGAAGCTTTCTTT. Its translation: CSVGGAQTEAFF.